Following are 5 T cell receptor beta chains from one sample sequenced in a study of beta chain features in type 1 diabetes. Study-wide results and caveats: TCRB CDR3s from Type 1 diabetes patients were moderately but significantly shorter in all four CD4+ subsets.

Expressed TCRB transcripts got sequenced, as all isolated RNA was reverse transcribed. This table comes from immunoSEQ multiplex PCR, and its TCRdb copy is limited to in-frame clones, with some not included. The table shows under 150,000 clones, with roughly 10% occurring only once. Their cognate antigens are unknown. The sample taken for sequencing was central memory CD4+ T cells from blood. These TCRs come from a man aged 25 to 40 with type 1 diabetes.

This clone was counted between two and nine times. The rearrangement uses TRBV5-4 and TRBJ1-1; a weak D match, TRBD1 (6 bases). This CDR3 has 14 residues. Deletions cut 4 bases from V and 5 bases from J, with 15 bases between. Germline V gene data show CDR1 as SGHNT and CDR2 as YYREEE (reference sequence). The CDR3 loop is CASSMTGGGTEAFF. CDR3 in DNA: TGTGCCAGCAGCATGACAGGAGGTGGAACTGAAGCTTTCTTT.

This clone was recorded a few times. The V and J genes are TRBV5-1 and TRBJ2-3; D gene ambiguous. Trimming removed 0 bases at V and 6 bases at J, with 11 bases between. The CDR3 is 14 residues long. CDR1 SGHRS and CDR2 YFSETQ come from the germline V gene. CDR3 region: CASSLGGTYDTQYF. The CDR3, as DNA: TGCGCCAGCAGCTTGGGAGGAACGTACGATACGCAGTATTTT. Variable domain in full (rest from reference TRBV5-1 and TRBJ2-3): KAGVTQTPRYLIKTRGQQVTLSCSPISGHRSVSWYQQTPGQGLQFLFEYFSETQRNKGNFPGRFSGRQFSNSRSEMNVSTLELGDSALYLCASSLGGTYDTQYFGPGTRLTVL.

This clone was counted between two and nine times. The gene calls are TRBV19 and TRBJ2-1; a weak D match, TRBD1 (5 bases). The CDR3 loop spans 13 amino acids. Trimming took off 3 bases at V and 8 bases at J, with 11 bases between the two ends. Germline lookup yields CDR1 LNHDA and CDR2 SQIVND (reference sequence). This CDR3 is CASSMGLGYEQFF. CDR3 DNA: TGTGCCAGTAGTATGGGGCTAGGGTATGAGCAGTTCTTC.

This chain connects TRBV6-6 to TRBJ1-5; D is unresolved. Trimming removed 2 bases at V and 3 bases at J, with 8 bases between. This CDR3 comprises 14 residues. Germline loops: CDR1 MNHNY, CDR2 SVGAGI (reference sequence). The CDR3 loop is CASSYAKVNQPQHF. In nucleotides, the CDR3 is TGTGCCAGCAGTTACGCTAAAGTCAATCAGCCCCAGCATTTT.

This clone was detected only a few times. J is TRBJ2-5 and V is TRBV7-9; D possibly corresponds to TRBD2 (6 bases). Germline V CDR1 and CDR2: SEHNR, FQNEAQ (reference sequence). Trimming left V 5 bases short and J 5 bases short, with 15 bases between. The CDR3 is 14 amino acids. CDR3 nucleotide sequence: TGTGCCAGCAGCAAACGGGGGACGGGGGAGACCCAGTACTTC. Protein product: CASSKRGTGETQYF. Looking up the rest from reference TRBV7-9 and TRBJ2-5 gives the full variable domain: DTGVSQNPRHKITKRGQNVTFRCDPISEHNRLYWYRQTLGQGPEFLTYFQNEAQLEKSRLLSDRFSAERPKGSFSTLEIQRTEQGDSAMYLCASSKRGTGETQYFGPGTRLLVL.